This is a list of T cell receptor beta chains from one sample in a study of T cell responses to AZD1222 COVID-19 vaccine. Some clones are missing from TCRdb's copy, which holds only in-frame ones; the method was immunoSEQ multiplex PCR. The top ten hold approximately 2.6% of the sample, which has 20,000 to 30,000 clones, 88% seen once. This specimen was peripheral blood, taken 28 days after the second AZD1222 dose. These receptors were taken from an adult who received the AZD1222 COVID-19 vaccine. CDR3s include the opening cysteine and the closing phenylalanine or tryptophan. A D gene is named only where the DNA matches it firmly. Clone size appears in some rows only: once, few, many, or a class for an expanded clone.

d_gene: TRBD2
len: 12
v_gene: TRBV10-2
abundance: .
j_gene: TRBJ2-5
CDR3aa: CAASGGGETQYF
CDR3nt: TGCGCCGCCTCGGGGGGAGGGGAGACCCAGTACTTC

d_gene: .
len: 14
v_gene: TRBV6-5
abundance: .
j_gene: TRBJ1-6
CDR3aa: CASSYRADNSPLHF
CDR3nt: TGTGCCAGCAGTTATAGGGCAGATAATTCACCCCTCCACTTT

d_gene: .
len: 18
v_gene: TRBV11-2
abundance: few
j_gene: TRBJ2-5
CDR3aa: CASSLRTVGSLYQETQYF
CDR3nt: TGTGCCAGCAGCCTACGGACTGTGGGCAGCTTGTACCAAGAGACCCAGTACTTC

d_gene: .
len: 17
v_gene: TRBV2
abundance: .
j_gene: TRBJ2-4
CDR3aa: CASKPPQAGLAKNIQYF
CDR3nt: TGTGCCAGCAAACCCCCCCAGGCAGGGCTAGCCAAAAACATTCAGTACTTC

d_gene: TRBD1
len: 14
v_gene: TRBV7-2
abundance: .
j_gene: TRBJ2-5
CDR3aa: CASSTTGGQETQYF
CDR3nt: TGTGCCAGCAGCACAACAGGGGGGCAAGAGACCCAGTACTTC

d_gene: .
len: 13
v_gene: TRBV5-1
abundance: .
j_gene: TRBJ2-2
CDR3aa: CASSGAEAGELFF
CDR3nt: TGCGCCAGTTCCGGGGCTGAGGCCGGGGAGCTGTTTTTT

d_gene: .
len: 14
v_gene: TRBV4-1
abundance: .
j_gene: TRBJ2-4
CDR3aa: CASSPEWAKNIQYF
CDR3nt: TGCGCCAGCAGCCCGGAGTGGGCCAAAAACATTCAGTACTTC

d_gene: .
len: 13
v_gene: TRBV7-2
abundance: once
j_gene: TRBJ2-7
CDR3aa: CASSYGQPYEQYF
CDR3nt: TGTGCCAGCAGTTATGGACAGCCCTACGAGCAGTACTTC

d_gene: .
len: 16
v_gene: TRBV7-8
abundance: few
j_gene: TRBJ2-5
CDR3aa: CASSPSRGAVQETQYF
CDR3nt: TGTGCCAGCAGCCCGTCCCGGGGGGCCGTCCAAGAGACCCAGTACTTC

d_gene: .
len: 14
v_gene: TRBV7-9
abundance: few
j_gene: TRBJ1-1
CDR3aa: CASRPYGGPTEAFF
CDR3nt: TGTGCCAGCAGACCTTATGGGGGCCCTACTGAAGCTTTCTTT

d_gene: TRBD1
len: 14
v_gene: TRBV6-5
abundance: .
j_gene: TRBJ2-2
CDR3aa: CASSLGQGTGELFF
CDR3nt: TGTGCCAGCAGTCTCGGACAGGGAACCGGGGAGCTGTTTTTT

d_gene: .
len: 14
v_gene: TRBV9
abundance: .
j_gene: TRBJ2-6
CDR3aa: CASSLTSGANVLTF
CDR3nt: TGTGCCAGCAGCTTGACCTCTGGGGCCAACGTCCTGACTTTC

d_gene: .
len: 12
v_gene: TRBV6-5
abundance: .
j_gene: TRBJ1-1
CDR3aa: CASSYRNTEAFF
CDR3nt: TGTGCCAGCAGTTACAGGAACACTGAAGCTTTCTTT

d_gene: .
len: 13
v_gene: TRBV12-3/TRBV12-4
abundance: .
j_gene: TRBJ1-1
CDR3aa: CASSPDRFTEAFF
CDR3nt: TGTGCCAGCAGCCCTGACAGATTCACTGAAGCTTTCTTT

d_gene: TRBD1
len: 14
v_gene: TRBV9
abundance: .
j_gene: TRBJ1-4
CDR3aa: CASSAGTANEKLFF
CDR3nt: TGTGCCAGCAGTGCCGGGACAGCTAATGAAAAACTGTTTTTT

d_gene: TRBD2
len: 13
v_gene: TRBV20-1
abundance: .
j_gene: TRBJ2-3
CDR3aa: CSASSGGVLIEYF
CDR3nt: TGCAGTGCTAGTTCTGGGGGGGTTCTTATTGAGTATTTT

d_gene: TRBD1
len: 14
v_gene: TRBV2
abundance: .
j_gene: TRBJ1-5
CDR3aa: CASLGQGENQPQHF
CDR3nt: TGTGCCAGCCTCGGACAGGGCGAGAATCAGCCCCAGCATTTT

d_gene: .
len: 15
v_gene: TRBV7-8
abundance: .
j_gene: TRBJ1-1
CDR3aa: CASSLSGRTNTEAFF
CDR3nt: TGTGCCAGCAGCTTATCGGGACGGACGAACACTGAAGCTTTCTTT

d_gene: .
len: 12
v_gene: TRBV28
abundance: .
j_gene: TRBJ1-2
CDR3aa: CASSFRGRSYTF
CDR3nt: TGTGCCAGCAGTTTTAGGGGGAGAAGCTACACCTTC

d_gene: .
len: 12
v_gene: TRBV14
abundance: few
j_gene: TRBJ1-2
CDR3aa: CASSPGGYGYTF
CDR3nt: TGTGCCAGCAGCCCCGGGGGCTATGGCTACACCTTC

d_gene: TRBD2
len: 16
v_gene: TRBV6-5
abundance: .
j_gene: TRBJ2-1
CDR3aa: CASSYPRSGGPREQFF
CDR3nt: TGTGCCAGCAGTTACCCCCGTAGCGGGGGACCACGTGAGCAGTTCTTC

d_gene: .
len: 17
v_gene: TRBV7-2
abundance: once
j_gene: TRBJ1-6
CDR3aa: CASSPDRGGSYNSPLHF
CDR3nt: TGTGCCAGCAGCCCAGATCGGGGTGGATCCTATAATTCACCCCTCCACTTT